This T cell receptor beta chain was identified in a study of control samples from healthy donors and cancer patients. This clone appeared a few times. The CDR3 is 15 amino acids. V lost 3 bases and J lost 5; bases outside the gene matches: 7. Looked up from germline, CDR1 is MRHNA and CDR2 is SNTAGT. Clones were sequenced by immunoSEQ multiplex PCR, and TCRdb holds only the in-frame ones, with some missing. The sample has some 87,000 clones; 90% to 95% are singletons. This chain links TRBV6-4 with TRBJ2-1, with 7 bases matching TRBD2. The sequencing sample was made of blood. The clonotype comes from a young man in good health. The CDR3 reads CASSDTAGGDNEQFF. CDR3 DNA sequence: TGTGCCAGCAGTGATACGGCTGGGGGGGACAATGAGCAGTTCTTC.